These T cell receptor beta chains were read from a single sample in a study of cytomegalovirus exposure and HLA in healthy donors. Assay used: immunoSEQ multiplex PCR; TCRdb lists only in-frame clones, some missing. This sample has about 150,000 clones, with roughly 82% found just once. The specimen sequenced was PBMCs. The receptors come from a woman aged 45-65 years in good health and CMV-seropositive. Each CDR3 is given with its conserved first and last residue. The D gene is left open where the match is weak.

v_call	j_call	d_call	cdr3_aa	cdr3_nt
TRBV7-6	TRBJ2-5	TRBD2	CASSASSRTSGETQYF	TGTGCCAGCAGCGCTAGTTCCCGGACTAGCGGGGAGACCCAGTACTTC
TRBV15	TRBJ2-1	NA	CATSRDVGDNNEQFF	TGTGCCACCAGCAGAGATGTGGGGGACAACAATGAGCAGTTCTTC
TRBV21-1	TRBJ1-5	NA	CASHTGGRSQPQHF	TGTGCCAGCCATACAGGGGGCAGGAGTCAGCCCCAGCATTTT
TRBV7-9	TRBJ1-4	NA	CASSLVGGPPEKLFF	TGTGCCAGCAGCTTAGTGGGGGGACCCCCGGAAAAACTGTTTTTT
TRBV9	TRBJ2-1	TRBD2	CASSVVAGSYNEQFF	TGTGCCAGCAGCGTAGTAGCGGGCTCCTACAATGAGCAGTTCTTC
TRBV4-3	TRBJ1-5	TRBD1	CASSRDRGHDQPQHF	TGCGCCAGCAGCCGGGACAGGGGGCATGATCAGCCCCAGCATTTT
TRBV4-3	TRBJ1-6	NA	CASSQGPGLGEDSPLHF	TGCGCCAGCAGCCAAGGTCCTGGGTTAGGGGAGGATTCACCCCTCCACTTT
TRBV5-6	TRBJ2-3	NA	CASSLGMEDTQYF	TGTGCCAGCAGCTTGGGGATGGAGGATACGCAGTATTTT
TRBV7-8	TRBJ2-3	NA	CASSLTGDTQYF	TGTGCCAGCAGCTTGACAGGAGATACGCAGTATTTT
TRBV6-1	TRBJ2-7	TRBD2	CASSERGGGAYEQYF	TGTGCCAGCAGTGAAAGGGGCGGGGGGGCCTACGAGCAGTACTTC
TRBV5-6	TRBJ1-5	TRBD1	CASSLGSGGRGNQPQHF	TGTGCCAGCAGCTTGGGGTCAGGGGGCAGGGGCAATCAGCCCCAGCATTTT
TRBV4-1	TRBJ2-1	NA	CASSQGPGQKNEQFF	TGCGCCAGCAGCCAAGGTCCGGGACAAAAGAATGAGCAGTTCTTC
TRBV5-6	TRBJ2-7	TRBD2	CASGPWGGLLGVEEQYF	TGTGCCAGCGGTCCCTGGGGGGGACTCCTAGGGGTGGAGGAGCAGTACTTC
TRBV5-6	TRBJ2-7	NA	CASSPGLGGYEQYF	TGTGCCAGCAGCCCGGGTCTTGGAGGGTACGAGCAGTACTTC
TRBV11-2	TRBJ1-1	NA	CASQKSGGSFSEAFF	TGTGCCAGTCAAAAAAGCGGGGGATCTTTCAGTGAAGCTTTCTTT